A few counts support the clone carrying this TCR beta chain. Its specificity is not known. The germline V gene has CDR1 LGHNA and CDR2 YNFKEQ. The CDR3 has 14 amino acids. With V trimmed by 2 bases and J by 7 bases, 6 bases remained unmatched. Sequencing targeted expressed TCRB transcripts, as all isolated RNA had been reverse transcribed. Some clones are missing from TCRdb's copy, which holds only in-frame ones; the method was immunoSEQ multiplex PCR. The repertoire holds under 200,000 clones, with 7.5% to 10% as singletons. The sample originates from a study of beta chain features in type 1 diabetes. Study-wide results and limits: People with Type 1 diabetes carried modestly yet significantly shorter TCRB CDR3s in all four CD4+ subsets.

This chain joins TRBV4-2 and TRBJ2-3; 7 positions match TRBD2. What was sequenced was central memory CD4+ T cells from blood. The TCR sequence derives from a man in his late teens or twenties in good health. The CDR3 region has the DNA TGTGCCAGCAGCCAAACCAGCGGGGAATATACGCAGTATTTT. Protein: CASSQTSGEYTQYF.